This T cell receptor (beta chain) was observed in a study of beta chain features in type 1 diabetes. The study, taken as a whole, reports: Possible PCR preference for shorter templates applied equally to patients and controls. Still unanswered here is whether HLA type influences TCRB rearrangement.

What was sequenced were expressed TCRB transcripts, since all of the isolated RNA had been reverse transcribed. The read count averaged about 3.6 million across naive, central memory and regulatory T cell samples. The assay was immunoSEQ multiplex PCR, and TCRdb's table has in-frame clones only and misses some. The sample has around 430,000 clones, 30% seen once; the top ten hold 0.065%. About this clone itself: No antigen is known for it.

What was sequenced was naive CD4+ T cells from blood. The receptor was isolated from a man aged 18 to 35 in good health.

CDR3: CATSSGTRSEKLFF. The CDR3 region has the DNA TGTGCCACCAGCAGCGGGACTCGGAGTGAAAAACTGTTTTTT. V and J are TRBV15 and TRBJ1-4, with D perhaps TRBD1 (5 bases). This CDR3 is built from 14 residues. V gave up 3 bases and J gave up 7 bases, with 12 bases separating them. Germline-derived CDR1 and CDR2 are LNHNV and YYDKDF (reference sequence).